Listed below are T cell receptor beta chains from one sample, sequenced in a study of beta chain features in type 1 diabetes. This table comes from immunoSEQ multiplex PCR, and its TCRdb copy is limited to in-frame clones, with some not included. Of 600,000 to 700,000 clones in the sample, around an eighth were seen once. The sequenced sample was naive CD4+ T cells from blood. These receptors all stem from a man in his late teens or twenties with type 1 diabetes. Each CDR3 is given with its conserved first and last residue. D genes are given only for firm matches. Clone size, where shown, is once, few, many, or a class for clones that have expanded.

D	J	size	V	CDR3	DNA
.	TRBJ1-2	.	TRBV4-1	CASSQDQTVDYGYTF	TGCGCCAGCAGCCAAGATCAGACTGTCGACTATGGCTACACCTTC
TRBD1	TRBJ1-2	.	TRBV4-1	CASSQPREGANYGYTF	TGCGCCAGCAGCCAACCCCGTGAGGGGGCGAACTATGGCTACACCTTC
.	TRBJ1-1	few	TRBV5-4	CASSTDRRNTEAFF	TGTGCCAGCAGCACAGACAGAAGGAACACTGAAGCTTTCTTT
TRBD1	TRBJ2-1	.	TRBV2	CASTRDSSYNEQFF	TGTGCCAGCACACGGGACAGTTCCTACAATGAGCAGTTCTTC
.	TRBJ2-1	few	TRBV30	CAWSRVGGEQFF	TGTGCCTGGAGTCGGGTTGGTGGTGAGCAGTTCTTC
.	TRBJ2-3	.	TRBV7-9	CASSPSQRTDTQYF	TGTGCCAGCAGCCCGTCGCAGCGCACAGATACGCAGTATTTT
.	TRBJ2-6	few	TRBV7-9	CASSLGAGAGANVLTF	TGTGCCAGCAGCCTCGGGGCAGGGGCTGGGGCCAACGTCCTGACTTTC
.	TRBJ1-2	.	TRBV25-1	CASSDAGRQYGYTF	TGTGCCAGCAGTGATGCGGGACGCCAATATGGCTACACCTTC
.	TRBJ1-1	few	TRBV28	CASSLGGKNTEAFF	TGTGCCAGCAGTTTAGGGGGTAAGAACACTGAAGCTTTCTTT
TRBD1	TRBJ1-1	.	TRBV10-3	CAINQDRAGNTEAFF	TGTGCCATCAACCAGGACAGGGCAGGAAACACTGAAGCTTTCTTT
.	TRBJ1-6	.	TRBV4-2	CASSQEEGALHF	TGTGCCAGCAGCCAAGAGGAGGGGGCCCTCCACTTT
TRBD1	TRBJ1-2	.	TRBV7-2	CASSLRTGANYGYTF	TGTGCCAGCAGCTTACGGACAGGAGCTAACTATGGCTACACCTTC
.	TRBJ2-6	few	TRBV15	CATSRDRQYNTGANVLTF	TGTGCCACCAGCAGAGATAGACAGTATAACACTGGGGCCAACGTCCTGACTTTC
.	TRBJ2-1	.	TRBV9	CASSPWVSSYNEQFF	TGTGCCAGCAGCCCCTGGGTCAGCTCCTACAATGAGCAGTTCTTC
TRBD1	TRBJ2-2	.	TRBV4-1	CASSHPGQGVFGELFF	TGCGCCAGCAGCCACCCGGGACAGGGAGTTTTCGGGGAGCTGTTTTTT
.	TRBJ1-6	few	TRBV11-1	CASSSRQGRSPLHF	TGTGCCAGCAGCTCCCGGCAGGGCCGTTCACCCCTCCACTTT
.	TRBJ2-2	.	TRBV19	CASSSGYTGELFF	TGTGCCAGTAGTTCGGGGTACACCGGGGAGCTGTTTTTT
TRBD2	TRBJ2-3	.	TRBV7-8	CASSPKTSGAPDTQYF	TGTGCCAGCAGCCCCAAGACTAGCGGGGCCCCGGATACGCAGTATTTT
.	TRBJ1-1	.	TRBV19	CASSETGTEAFF	TGTGCCAGTAGCGAGACAGGCACTGAAGCTTTCTTT
TRBD1	TRBJ2-5	.	TRBV11-1	CASSLVSRGTGGFGETQYF	TGTGCCAGCAGCTTAGTTTCCCGCGGGACAGGGGGTTTTGGAGAGACCCAGTACTTC
.	TRBJ2-3	.	TRBV2	CASSAGLTKEYF	TGTGCCAGCAGCGCCGGGCTCACGAAGGAGTATTTT
TRBD2	TRBJ2-3	.	TRBV5-1	CASSPIASGADTQYF	TGCGCCAGCAGCCCGATAGCTAGCGGGGCAGATACGCAGTATTTT
.	TRBJ1-1	few	TRBV20-1	CSAREGEAFF	TGCAGTGCTAGAGAGGGTGAGGCTTTCTTT
.	TRBJ1-5	.	TRBV4-1	CASSQDQVRKPQHF	TGCGCCAGCAGCCAAGACCAGGTGAGGAAGCCCCAGCATTTT
TRBD2	TRBJ2-5	few	TRBV28	CASSSPGLAGGPGETQYF	TGTGCCAGCAGTTCCCCGGGACTAGCGGGGGGGCCCGGGGAGACCCAGTACTTC
.	TRBJ1-5	.	TRBV6-5	CASSVQGSEQPQHF	TGTGCCAGCAGTGTACAGGGAAGCGAACAGCCCCAGCATTTT
.	TRBJ1-2	.	TRBV7-2	CASSLVARDHNYGYTF	TGTGCCAGCAGCTTAGTAGCCAGGGACCATAACTATGGCTACACCTTC
.	TRBJ2-3	.	TRBV5-1	CASSLQTGAQDTQYF	TGCGCCAGCAGCTTGCAAACGGGGGCGCAAGATACGCAGTATTTT
TRBD2	TRBJ2-3	.	TRBV28	CASGRGESTDTQYF	TGTGCCAGTGGGCGGGGGGAAAGCACAGATACGCAGTATTTT
.	TRBJ2-5	few	TRBV29-1	CSVDVQAAAGETQYF	TGCAGCGTTGATGTGCAGGCAGCGGCAGGGGAGACCCAGTACTTC
.	TRBJ1-2	few	TRBV9	CASSVATQTTWGYTF	TGTGCCAGCAGCGTAGCGACCCAAACGACGTGGGGCTACACCTTC
.	TRBJ1-6	few	TRBV2	CASEPGAYSPLHF	TGTGCCAGCGAACCGGGAGCATATTCACCCCTCCACTTT
.	TRBJ1-2	few	TRBV6-1	CASRSVGGYGYTF	TGTGCCAGCAGATCCGTTGGTGGCTATGGCTACACCTTC
.	TRBJ1-1	.	TRBV5-1	CASSQRRVGSTEAFF	TGCGCCAGCAGCCAACGCAGGGTAGGTTCGACTGAAGCTTTCTTT
.	TRBJ1-6	few	TRBV6-1	CATLPQENSPLHF	TGTGCCACCCTTCCCCAGGAAAATTCACCCCTCCACTTT
.	TRBJ2-7	.	TRBV5-6	CASSLVGSYEQYF	TGTGCCAGCAGCTTGGTTGGGAGCTACGAGCAGTACTTC
.	TRBJ2-7	.	TRBV29-1	CSIEVQSYEQYF	TGCAGCATCGAGGTACAGTCCTACGAGCAGTACTTC
.	TRBJ2-1	few	TRBV28	CASSRATYPSEQFF	TGTGCCAGCAGCCGGGCTACATACCCAAGTGAGCAGTTCTTC
.	TRBJ1-2	.	TRBV11-3	CASSSLTSITF	TGTGCCAGCAGCTCCCTGACTTCGATCACCTTC
.	TRBJ1-2	few	TRBV29-1	CSVGGDGDGYTF	TGCAGCGTTGGTGGCGACGGCGATGGCTACACCTTC
.	TRBJ2-3	few	TRBV28	CASSPPGAPTDTQYF	TGTGCCAGCAGCCCCCCTGGGGCCCCCACAGATACGCAGTATTTT
.	TRBJ2-5	few	TRBV6-6	CASSYSMTTGGETQYF	TGTGCCAGCAGTTACTCGATGACTACTGGGGGGGAGACCCAGTACTTC
.	TRBJ1-1	few	TRBV19	CASSRVTEAFF	TGTGCCAGCAGTAGGGTAACTGAAGCTTTCTTT
.	TRBJ1-3	few	TRBV2	CASSEAGNTIYF	TGTGCCAGCAGTGAAGCTGGAAACACCATATATTTT
.	TRBJ1-4	.	TRBV30	CAWRTLGQKNEKLFF	TGTGCCTGGAGGACCCTCGGACAGAAAAATGAAAAACTGTTTTTT
.	TRBJ2-5	few	TRBV13	CASAVRGGETQYF	TGTGCCAGCGCTGTAAGGGGAGGAGAGACCCAGTACTTC
.	TRBJ2-4	.	TRBV5-1	CASSSEVSTRVGNIQYF	TGCGCCAGCAGCTCCGAAGTATCCACCCGGGTGGGAAACATTCAGTACTTC
TRBD2	TRBJ2-3	few	TRBV9	CASSPYSGGAGTDTQYF	TGTGCCAGCAGCCCCTATAGCGGGGGGGCCGGAACAGATACGCAGTATTTT
TRBD2	TRBJ2-5	few	TRBV18	CASSRTGGETQYF	TGTGCCAGCTCAAGAACGGGGGGAGAGACCCAGTACTTC
.	TRBJ2-7	few	TRBV5-4	CASSLADGVHEQYF	TGTGCCAGCAGCTTGGCGGACGGGGTACACGAGCAGTACTTC
.	TRBJ1-1	few	TRBV6-5	CASSYKNTEAFF	TGTGCCAGCAGTTACAAGAACACTGAAGCTTTCTTT
.	TRBJ1-2	few	TRBV4-1	CASSLQGLDGYTF	TGCGCCAGCAGCCTACAGGGCCTCGATGGCTACACCTTC
TRBD1	TRBJ1-1	.	TRBV5-6	CASSPQGGYTEAFF	TGTGCCAGCAGCCCACAGGGGGGATACACTGAAGCTTTCTTT
.	TRBJ1-5	.	TRBV25-1	CASSDQGSNQPQHF	TGTGCCAGCAGTGACCAGGGGAGCAATCAGCCCCAGCATTTT